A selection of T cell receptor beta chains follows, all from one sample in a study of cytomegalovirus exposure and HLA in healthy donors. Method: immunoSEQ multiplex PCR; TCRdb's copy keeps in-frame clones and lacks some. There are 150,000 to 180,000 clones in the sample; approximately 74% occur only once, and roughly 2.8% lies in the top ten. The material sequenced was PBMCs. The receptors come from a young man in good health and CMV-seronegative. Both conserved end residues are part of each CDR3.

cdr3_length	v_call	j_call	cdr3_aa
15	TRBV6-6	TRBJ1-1	CASSLTGDRVLRAFF
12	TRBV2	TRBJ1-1	CASSAGTEEAFF
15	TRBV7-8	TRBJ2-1	CASSPAGVRHNEQFF
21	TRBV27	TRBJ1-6	CASSKWAWPTVESSYNSPLHF
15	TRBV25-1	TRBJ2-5	CASSEYGHPRETQYF
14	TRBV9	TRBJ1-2	CASSVGGGDYGYTF
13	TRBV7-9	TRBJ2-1	CAGGGRGGNEQFF
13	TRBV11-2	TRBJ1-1	CASSSDRNTEAFF
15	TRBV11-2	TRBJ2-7	CASSSPRAPSYEQYF
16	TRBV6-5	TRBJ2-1	CASSFRQGAVYNEQFF
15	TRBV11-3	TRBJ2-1	CASSSPRGSYNEQFF